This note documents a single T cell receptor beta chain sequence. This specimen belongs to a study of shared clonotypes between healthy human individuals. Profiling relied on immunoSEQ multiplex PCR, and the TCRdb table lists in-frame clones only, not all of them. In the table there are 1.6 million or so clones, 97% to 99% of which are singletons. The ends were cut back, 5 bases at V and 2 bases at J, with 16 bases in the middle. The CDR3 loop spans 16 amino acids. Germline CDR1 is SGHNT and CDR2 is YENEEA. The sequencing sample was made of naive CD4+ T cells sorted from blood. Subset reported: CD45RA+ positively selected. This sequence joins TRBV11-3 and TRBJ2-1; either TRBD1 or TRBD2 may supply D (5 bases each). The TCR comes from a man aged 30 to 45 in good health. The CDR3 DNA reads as TGTGCCAGCAGCCCAGAGGGGAGTCGGACCTACAATGAGCAGTTCTTC. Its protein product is CASSPEGSRTYNEQFF.